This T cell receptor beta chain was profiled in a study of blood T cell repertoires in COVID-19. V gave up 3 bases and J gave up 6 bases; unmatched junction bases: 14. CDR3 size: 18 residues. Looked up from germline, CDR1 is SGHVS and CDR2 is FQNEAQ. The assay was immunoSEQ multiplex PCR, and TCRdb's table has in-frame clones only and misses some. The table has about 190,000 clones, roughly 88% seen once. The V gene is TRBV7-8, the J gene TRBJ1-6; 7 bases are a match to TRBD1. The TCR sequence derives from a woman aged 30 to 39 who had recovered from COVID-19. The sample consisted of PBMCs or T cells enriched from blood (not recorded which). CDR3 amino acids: CASSFSPAPGQFNSPLHF. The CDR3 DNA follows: TGTGCCAGCAGCTTTTCTCCCGCTCCGGGACAGTTTAATTCACCCCTCCACTTT.